This record covers a single T cell receptor (beta chain). The repertoire was sequenced with immunoSEQ multiplex PCR; TCRdb's copy has only in-frame clones and lacks some. This sample yields approximately 65,000 clones, of which roughly 79% are seen a single time; around 4.3% belongs to the top ten. Trimming removed 6 bases from V and 4 bases from J; junction bases left unmatched: 9. Germline-derived CDR1 and CDR2 are MNHEY and SMNVEV (reference sequence). This CDR3 region has 15 residues. This record belongs to a study of T cells in localized non-small cell lung cancer. The sequencing here drew on PBMCs, taken before any cancer treatment. This receptor was taken from a man between 40 and 70 years old with stage II lung adenocarcinoma. The chain carries TRBV27 and TRBJ1-5, with TRBD1 matching 7 bases. In DNA, the CDR3 is TGTGCCAGCAGCCCCGACAGGGTAAGGAATCAGCCCCAGCATTTT. Encoded protein: CASSPDRVRNQPQHF.